These 26 T cell receptor beta chains share one sample of origin, sequenced in a study of T cell changes during pregnancy in multiple sclerosis. The data were produced by immunoSEQ multiplex PCR, yet TCRdb's version contains in-frame clones alone and is incomplete. The top ten hold just over 2% of the sample, which has about 93,000 clones, 85% to 95% seen once. The material was peripheral blood, obtained after pregnancy. Source of these receptors: a female donor with multiple sclerosis, enrolled in a pregnancy study.

The V gene is TRBV6-5, the J gene TRBJ1-1; D ambiguous. The length of the CDR3 is 15 residues. V was cut by 0 bases and J by 3 bases, with 11 bases left in between. The germline V gene has CDR1 MNHEY and CDR2 SVGAGI. In nucleotides, the CDR3 is TGTGCCAGCAGTTACTCGATATCCCAGGACACTGAAGCTTTCTTT. It codes for CASSYSISQDTEAFF.

The chain recombines TRBV19 with TRBJ2-6; 10 positions agree with TRBD1. This CDR3 has 17 residues. V lost 6 bases to trimming and J lost 0 bases; unmatched junction nucleotides: 5. The germline CDR1 and CDR2 sequences are LNHDA and SQIVND (reference sequence). CDR3 coding DNA: TGTGCCAGTAGAGAGACAGGGGGCCTCTCTGGGGCCAACGTCCTGACTTTC. This sequence encodes CASRETGGLSGANVLTF.

The genes are TRBV11-2 and TRBJ2-1, with D perhaps TRBD2 (6 bases). V was shortened by 10 bases and J by 0 bases, with 13 bases between the two germline ends. This CDR3 has 14 residues. From germline, CDR1 is SGHAT and CDR2 FQNNGV. CDR3 coding DNA: TGTGCCACCGGGGGAAGCCACTCCTACAATGAGCAGTTCTTC. Its protein is CATGGSHSYNEQFF. The variable domain in full, completed from reference TRBV11-2 and TRBJ2-1, reads EAGVAQSPRYKIIEKRQSVAFWCNPISGHATLYWYQQILGQGPKLLIQFQNNGVVDDSQLPKDRFSAERLKGVDSTLKIQPAKLEDSAVYLCATGGSHSYNEQFFGPGTRLTVL.

This chain links TRBV12-5 with TRBJ2-7; D is perhaps TRBD1 (6 bases). CDR3 length: 14 residues. Trimming took off 1 base at V and 0 bases at J, with 7 bases between the two ends. CDR1 and CDR2 from the germline V gene are LGHNT and FRNRAP. The chain's CDR3 is CASGLEDSSYEQYF. In DNA form, the CDR3 reads TGTGCTAGTGGTTTGGAGGACAGCTCCTACGAGCAGTACTTC.

The rearrangement links TRBV7-7 to TRBJ2-7; D may be TRBD1 (6 bases). The CDR3 has 13 residues. The V gene lost 5 bases and the J gene lost 1 base, with 9 bases spanning the gap. CDR1 and CDR2 from the germline V gene are SSHAT and FNYEAQ (reference sequence). The CDR3 region is CASSLDRSYEQYF. CDR3 nucleotides: TGTGCCAGCAGCCTGGACAGATCCTACGAGCAGTACTTC.

This clone came up a few times. The chain recombines TRBV6-5 with TRBJ2-4; possibly TRBD2 for D (6 bases). CDR1 is MNHEY, CDR2 SVGAGI, per germline. V was cut by 7 bases and J by 8 bases, with 12 bases left in between. The CDR3 totals 12 residues. The CDR3 sequence is CASNRGWDIQYF. CDR3 nucleotides: TGTGCCAGCAACCGGGGGTGGGACATTCAGTACTTC.

The rearrangement joins TRBV6-1 to TRBJ2-7; D not resolved. Germline V gene sequence: CDR1 MNHNS, CDR2 SASEGT. Trimming removed 3 bases from V and 0 bases from J, with 6 bases in between. This CDR3 has 13 residues. The CDR3, as DNA: TGTGCCAGCAGTGATGGAGCCTCCTACGAGCAGTACTTC. This codes for CASSDGASYEQYF.

The rearrangement joins TRBV10-2 to TRBJ1-1; 10 nucleotides line up with TRBD1. V gave up 2 bases and J gave up 5 bases; unmatched junction bases: 5. Germline lookup yields CDR1 WSHSY and CDR2 SAAADI. This CDR3 region has 15 residues. CDR3: CASSERQGALTEAFF. The DNA of the CDR3 is TGCGCCAGCAGTGAGAGACAGGGGGCGTTAACTGAAGCTTTCTTT.

The chain has TRBV13 and TRBJ1-2; 10 bases are a match to TRBD1. Losses at the gene ends were 5 bases for V and 7 bases for J; bases not matched to a gene: 10. The CDR3 length is 15 residues. CDR1 is PRHDT and CDR2 is FYEKMQ in the germline V gene (reference sequence). The CDR3 sequence: CASSSRQGARGGYTF. As DNA, the CDR3 is TGTGCCAGCAGCAGTAGACAGGGGGCGCGGGGTGGCTACACCTTC.

The chain recombines TRBV7-9 with TRBJ2-1; D may be TRBD1 (6 bases). CDR3 size: 16 residues. CDR1 is SEHNR, CDR2 FQNEAQ, per germline (reference sequence). V lost 5 bases and J lost 7, with 21 bases in between. This chain's CDR3 is CASSSANRVLGNEQFF. CDR3 DNA: TGTGCCAGCAGCAGCGCTAACAGGGTTCTGGGGAATGAGCAGTTCTTC. Full variable domain (rest looked up from reference TRBV7-9 and TRBJ2-1): DTGVSQNPRHKITKRGQNVTFRCDPISEHNRLYWYRQTLGQGPEFLTYFQNEAQLEKSRLLSDRFSAERPKGSFSTLEIQRTEQGDSAMYLCASSSANRVLGNEQFFGPGTRLTVL.

The rearrangement uses TRBV7-2 and TRBJ2-5, with 14 bases lining up with TRBD2. This CDR3 is 14 amino acids long. V was pared by 7 bases and J by 5 bases, with 3 bases of the junction left unmatched. The germline CDR1 and CDR2 sequences are SGHTA and FQGNSA. The CDR3 coding sequence is TGTGCCAGCAAGGGACTAGCGGGGGCGGAGACCCAGTACTTC. This gives the protein CASKGLAGAETQYF.

The chain employs TRBV7-2 and TRBJ2-7; 8 bases are a match to TRBD1. The germline V gene encodes CDR1 SGHTA and CDR2 FQGNSA. Trimming cost V 7 bases and J 4 bases; bases outside gene matches: 15. CDR3 size: 16 residues. The CDR3 loop is CASIPNQGASRYEQYF. The CDR3 DNA follows: TGTGCCAGCATCCCGAACCAGGGGGCAAGTCGGTACGAGCAGTACTTC.

The chain recombines TRBV5-8 with TRBJ2-5, with 9 bases lining up with TRBD2. Germline V gene data show CDR1 as SGHTS and CDR2 as YDEGEE. Trimming took 0 bases from V and 4 from J; bases not matched to a gene: 4. The CDR3 is 15 residues long. CDR3 sequence: CASSLGGSGRETQYF. The CDR3 region has the DNA TGTGCCAGCAGCTTGGGAGGTAGCGGGAGAGAGACCCAGTACTTC.

The genes are TRBV11-2 and TRBJ2-7, with D possibly being TRBD1 (6 bases). Trimming shortened V by 2 bases and J by 1 base, and 24 bases separated the two germline ends. Germline V lookup: CDR1 SGHAT, CDR2 FQNNGV. The CDR3 sequence is 19 residues long. The CDR3 bases are TGTGCCAGCAGCTTAAGTCTCGTGGGGTCGGGGACACGATCCTACGAGCAGTACTTC. Translation: CASSLSLVGSGTRSYEQYF. Supplemented by reference TRBV11-2 and TRBJ2-7, the full variable domain reads EAGVAQSPRYKIIEKRQSVAFWCNPISGHATLYWYQQILGQGPKLLIQFQNNGVVDDSQLPKDRFSAERLKGVDSTLKIQPAKLEDSAVYLCASSLSLVGSGTRSYEQYFGPGTRLTVT.

This rearrangement joins TRBV7-6 to TRBJ2-7; TRBD1 aligns across 9 bases. The V gene end was trimmed by 4 bases and the J gene end by 3 bases; junction bases not matched to a gene: 1. CDR1 and CDR2 (germline): SGHVS, FNYEAQ. This CDR3 region has 13 residues. The CDR3 coding sequence is TGTGCCAGCAGCTGGGGACAGGGCTACGAGCAGTACTTC. It codes for CASSWGQGYEQYF.

This clone was observed a single time. V and J are TRBV27 and TRBJ1-2; 12 positions agree with TRBD1. V dropped 1 base and J dropped 8; count of bases not matched to a gene: 5. The CDR3 extends over 15 amino acids. CDR1 is MNHEY, CDR2 SMNVEV, per germline (reference sequence). The CDR3 loop reads CASSLLGQGAKGYTF. The CDR3 DNA follows: TGTGCCAGCAGTTTATTGGGACAGGGGGCGAAAGGCTACACCTTC.

The J gene is TRBJ1-3, the V gene TRBV18; no definite D call. Germline V lookup: CDR1 KGHSH, CDR2 LQKENI. The CDR3 is made up of 14 amino acids. Trimming removed 3 bases from V and 0 bases from J, with 6 bases in between. CDR3 residues: CASSPGISGNTIYF. The CDR3 DNA reads TGTGCCAGCTCACCGGGCATCTCTGGAAACACCATATATTTT.

This rearrangement joins TRBV9 to TRBJ1-5; TRBD1 matches at 7 bases. V shed 3 bases, J shed 0 bases, and the junction held 3 bases outside the gene matches. Germline V gene lookup returns CDR1 SGDLS and CDR2 YYNGEE. CDR3 length: 15 amino acids. CDR3 in amino acids: CASSAGTASNQPQHF. The CDR3 DNA reads as TGTGCCAGCAGCGCCGGGACAGCTAGCAATCAGCCCCAGCATTTT.

V usage is TRBV4-2 and J usage is TRBJ2-2; 9 bases align to TRBD1. CDR1 is LGHNA, CDR2 YNFKEQ, per germline. The CDR3 runs 16 residues. V was pared by 3 bases and J by 6 bases, with 8 bases of the junction left unmatched. In DNA, the CDR3 is TGTGCCAGCAGCCAGACCGGGACAGGGATGTCCGGGGAGCTGTTTTTT. Translation: CASSQTGTGMSGELFF.

The gene calls are TRBV30 and TRBJ1-1, with D hard to call. Trimming removed 0 bases at V and 11 bases at J, with 10 bases between. This CDR3 comprises 11 residues. CDR1 is GTSNPN and CDR2 is SVGIG in the germline V gene (reference sequence). In nucleotides, the CDR3 is TGTGCCTGGAGTGTACAGAGAAGGGCTTTCTTT. Its protein product is CAWSVQRRAFF.

This chain connects TRBV11-1 to TRBJ2-1, with 13 bases matching TRBD2. The V and J ends lost 5 bases and 6 bases, in that order; junction bases with no gene match: 4. The germline gives CDR1 SGHAT, CDR2 FQDESV (reference sequence). This CDR3 contains 15 residues. The CDR3 region has the DNA TGTGCCAGCAGCGCGGGACTAGCGGGATCCAATGAGCAGTTCTTC. Amino acids: CASSAGLAGSNEQFF.

The chain links TRBV7-3 to TRBJ2-3; a possible D gene is TRBD2 (5 bases). Germline V lookup: CDR1 SGHTA, CDR2 FQGTGA. Between the trimmed V and J ends, which lost 2 bases and 6 bases, there was a span of 15 bases. The CDR3 spans 15 residues. The CDR3 is CASSLSGSEADTQYF. Written as DNA, the CDR3 is TGTGCCAGCAGCTTATCGGGTAGCGAGGCCGATACGCAGTATTTT.

The rearrangement links TRBV9 to TRBJ2-5; TRBD1 aligns across 9 bases. CDR3 size: 17 residues. Per the germline V gene, CDR1 is SGDLS and CDR2 is YYNGEE. V gave up 1 base and J gave up 4 bases; unmatched junction bases: 11. The CDR3 loop reads CASSVNLGTGMLETQYF. CDR3 DNA: TGTGCCAGCAGCGTAAACCTAGGGACAGGGATGTTAGAGACCCAGTACTTC.

The chain combines TRBV10-1 with TRBJ2-7, with 7 bases lining up with TRBD1. V trimming: 3 bases; J trimming: 7 bases; junction bases outside the gene matches: 9. Germline loops: CDR1 WNHNN, CDR2 SYGVQD (reference sequence). The CDR3 runs 14 residues. CDR3 sequence: CASSDRQGWGEQYF. DNA for the CDR3: TGCGCCAGCAGTGATCGACAGGGTTGGGGTGAGCAGTACTTC.

The chain uses TRBV5-1 and TRBJ1-1, with 8 bases fitting TRBD1. Germline V gene sequence: CDR1 SGHRS, CDR2 YFSETQ. The ends lost 0 bases at V and 1 base at J; junction bases unmatched: 2. This CDR3 is 15 amino acids long. The DNA for the CDR3 is TGCGCCAGCAGCTTGGACGGACAGGGGAACACTGAAGCTTTCTTT. It specifies CASSLDGQGNTEAFF.

The chain carries TRBV7-9 and TRBJ1-5, with a weak D call TRBD1 (6 bases). V was trimmed by 1 base and J by 9 bases, leaving 13 bases between them. This CDR3 has 14 residues. CDR1 and CDR2 from the germline V gene are SEHNR and FQNEAQ (reference sequence). The CDR3 DNA follows: TGTGCCAGCAGCTTAGTTGCAGGGGATCCGCCCCAGCATTTT. It is translated as CASSLVAGDPPQHF.